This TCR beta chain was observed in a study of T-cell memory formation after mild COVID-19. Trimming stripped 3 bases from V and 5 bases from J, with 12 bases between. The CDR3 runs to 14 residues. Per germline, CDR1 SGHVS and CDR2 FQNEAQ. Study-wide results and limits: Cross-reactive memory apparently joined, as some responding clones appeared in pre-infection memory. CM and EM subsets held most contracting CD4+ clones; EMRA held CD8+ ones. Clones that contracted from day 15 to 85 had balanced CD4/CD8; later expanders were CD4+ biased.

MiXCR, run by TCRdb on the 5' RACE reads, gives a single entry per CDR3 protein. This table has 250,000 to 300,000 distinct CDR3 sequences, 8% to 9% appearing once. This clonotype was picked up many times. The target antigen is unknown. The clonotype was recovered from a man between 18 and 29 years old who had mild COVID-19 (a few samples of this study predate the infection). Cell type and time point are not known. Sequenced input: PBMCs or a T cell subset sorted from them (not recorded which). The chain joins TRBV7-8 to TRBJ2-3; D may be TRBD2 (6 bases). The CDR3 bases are TGTGCCAGCAGCTTTCTGCGGGGCCGAGATACGCAGTATTTT. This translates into CASSFLRGRDTQYF. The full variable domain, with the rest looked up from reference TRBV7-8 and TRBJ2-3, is GAGVSQSPRYKVAKRGQDVALRCDPISGHVSLFWYQQALGQGPEFLTYFQNEAQLDKSGLPSDRFFAERPEGSVSTLKIQRTQQEDSAVYLCASSFLRGRDTQYFGPGTRLTVL.